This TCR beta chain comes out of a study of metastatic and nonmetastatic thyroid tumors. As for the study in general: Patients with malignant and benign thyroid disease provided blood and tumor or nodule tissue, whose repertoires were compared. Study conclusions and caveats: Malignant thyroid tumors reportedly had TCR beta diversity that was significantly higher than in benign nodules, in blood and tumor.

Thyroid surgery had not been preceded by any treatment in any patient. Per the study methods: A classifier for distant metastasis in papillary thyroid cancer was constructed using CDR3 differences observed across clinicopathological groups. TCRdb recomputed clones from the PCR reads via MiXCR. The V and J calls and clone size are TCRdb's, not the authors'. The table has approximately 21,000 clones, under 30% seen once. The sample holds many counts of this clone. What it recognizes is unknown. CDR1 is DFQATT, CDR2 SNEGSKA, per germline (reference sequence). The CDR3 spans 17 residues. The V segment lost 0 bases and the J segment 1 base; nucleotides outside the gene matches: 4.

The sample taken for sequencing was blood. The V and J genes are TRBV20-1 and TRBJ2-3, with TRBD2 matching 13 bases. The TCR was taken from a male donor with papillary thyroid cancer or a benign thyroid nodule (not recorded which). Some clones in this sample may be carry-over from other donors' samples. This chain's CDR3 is CSARDWTSGSGTDTQYF. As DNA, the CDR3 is TGCAGTGCTAGAGATTGGACTAGCGGGAGTGGCACAGATACGCAGTATTTT.